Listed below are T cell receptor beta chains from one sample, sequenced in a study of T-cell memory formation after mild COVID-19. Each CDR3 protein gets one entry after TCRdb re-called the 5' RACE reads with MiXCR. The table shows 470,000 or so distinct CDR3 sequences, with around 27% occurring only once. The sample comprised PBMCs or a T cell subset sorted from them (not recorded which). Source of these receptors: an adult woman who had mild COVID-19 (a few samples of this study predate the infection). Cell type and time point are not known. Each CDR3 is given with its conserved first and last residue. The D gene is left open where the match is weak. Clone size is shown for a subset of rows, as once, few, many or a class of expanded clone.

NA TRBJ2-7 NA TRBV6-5 CASSLYLTTYEQYF TGTGCCAGCAGTCTATATTTGACCACCTACGAGCAGTACTTC
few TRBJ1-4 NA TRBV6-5 CASSYTRAATNEKLFF TGTGCCAGCAGTTATACCCGGGCCGCAACTAATGAAAAACTGTTTTTT
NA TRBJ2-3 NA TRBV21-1 CASSKTQNGLTASPDTQYF TGTGCCAGCAGCAAAACCCAAAACGGACTCACCGCATCACCAGATACGCAGTATTTT
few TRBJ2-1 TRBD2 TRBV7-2 CASSLEGLRRIPLLRFF TGTGCCAGCAGCCTAGAGGGACTACGGCGGATACCCCTCCTTCGGTTCTTC
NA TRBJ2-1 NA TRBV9 CASSLNRAYNEQFF TGTGCCAGCAGCTTAAACAGAGCCTACAATGAGCAGTTCTTC
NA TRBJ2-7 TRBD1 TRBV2 CARRDRGSYEQYF TGTGCCAGACGGGACAGGGGATCCTACGAGCAGTACTTC
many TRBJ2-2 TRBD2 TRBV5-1 CASSLVSGRDTGELFF TGCGCCAGCAGCTTGGTTAGCGGGAGAGACACCGGGGAGCTGTTTTTT
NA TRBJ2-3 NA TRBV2 CASRRQGTDTQYF TGTGCCAGCAGACGGCAGGGGACAGATACGCAGTATTTT
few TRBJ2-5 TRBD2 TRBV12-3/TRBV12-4 CASRPPGLAGGQETQYF TGTGCCAGCAGACCCCCGGGACTAGCGGGGGGGCAAGAGACCCAGTACTTC
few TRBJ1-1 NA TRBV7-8 CASSLGANGNTEAFF TGTGCCAGCAGCTTAGGCGCGAATGGGAACACTGAAGCTTTCTTT
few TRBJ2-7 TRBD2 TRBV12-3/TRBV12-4 CASTQGGTRISYEQYF TGTGCCAGCACCCAGGGAGGGACGCGCATCTCCTACGAGCAGTACTTC
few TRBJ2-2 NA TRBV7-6 CASSLDIPRGLPDAGELFF TGTGCCAGCAGCTTAGATATCCCCAGAGGCCTGCCGGACGCCGGGGAGCTGTTTTTT
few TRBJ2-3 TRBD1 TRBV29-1 CSVEGGPGQGTDTQYF TGCAGCGTTGAAGGGGGGCCGGGACAGGGGACAGATACGCAGTATTTT
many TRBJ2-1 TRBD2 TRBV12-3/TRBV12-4 CASSFQSGEWINEQFF TGTGCCAGCAGTTTCCAGAGCGGGGAATGGATCAATGAGCAGTTCTTC
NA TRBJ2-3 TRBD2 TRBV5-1 CASSGGLAGGGGTDTQYF TGCGCCAGCAGCGGCGGACTAGCGGGAGGGGGGGGCACAGATACGCAGTATTTT
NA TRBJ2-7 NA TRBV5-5 CASSLYGSLEQYF TGTGCCAGCAGCTTGTATGGTTCCCTCGAGCAGTACTTC
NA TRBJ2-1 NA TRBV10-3 CAISDRGSPTYNEQFF TGTGCCATCAGTGATAGGGGGTCGCCTACCTACAATGAGCAGTTCTTC
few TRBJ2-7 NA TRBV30 CAWSRGQSYEQYF TGTGCCTGGAGCCGAGGACAGTCCTACGAGCAGTACTTC
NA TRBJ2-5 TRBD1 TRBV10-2 CASRGAGQGETQYF TGCGCCAGCAGAGGTGCCGGACAGGGGGAGACCCAGTACTTC
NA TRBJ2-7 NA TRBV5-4 CASSLGPRGGQEPYEQYF TGTGCCAGCAGCTTGGGGCCCCGTGGAGGGCAGGAACCCTACGAGCAGTACTTC
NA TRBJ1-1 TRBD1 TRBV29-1 CSDLQGDLNTEAFF TGCAGCGATTTACAGGGGGACCTGAACACTGAAGCTTTCTTT
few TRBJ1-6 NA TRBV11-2 CASSLTVNNSPLHF TGTGCCAGCAGCTTGACTGTCAATAATTCACCCCTCCACTTT
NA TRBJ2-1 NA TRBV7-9 CASRLGGGEQFF TGTGCCAGCAGACTAGGAGGCGGTGAGCAGTTCTTC
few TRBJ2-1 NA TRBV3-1 CASSPRGLDGNEQFF TGTGCCAGCAGCCCTCGGGGACTGGACGGAAATGAGCAGTTCTTC
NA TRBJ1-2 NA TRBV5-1 CASSPGPGRARGYTF TGCGCCAGCAGCCCCGGACCGGGCAGGGCGCGGGGCTACACCTTC
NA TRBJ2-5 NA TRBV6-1 CASSELFGSGETQYF TGTGCCAGCAGTGAATTATTTGGGTCAGGAGAGACCCAGTACTTC
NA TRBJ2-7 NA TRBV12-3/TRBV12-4 CASTLTEGEQYF TGTGCCAGCACCTTGACCGAAGGCGAGCAGTACTTC
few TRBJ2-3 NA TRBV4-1 CASSLQTGRTTDTQYF TGCGCCAGCAGCCTCCAGACAGGGAGGACCACAGATACGCAGTATTTT
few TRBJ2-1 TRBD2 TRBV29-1 CSVARGDEQFF TGCAGCGTTGCTCGGGGGGATGAGCAGTTCTTC
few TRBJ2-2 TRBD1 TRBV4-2 CASRGGTDRELFF TGTGCCAGTAGAGGGGGCACCGACCGGGAGCTGTTTTTT
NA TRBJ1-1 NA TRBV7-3 CASSPDGPTEAFF TGTGCCAGCAGTCCCGACGGTCCCACTGAAGCTTTCTTT
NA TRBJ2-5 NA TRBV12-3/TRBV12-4 CASSGSSGETQYF TGTGCCAGCAGCGGGAGTAGCGGAGAGACCCAGTACTTC
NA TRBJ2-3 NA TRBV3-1 CASGSDTQYF TGTGCCAGCGGGTCAGATACGCAGTATTTT
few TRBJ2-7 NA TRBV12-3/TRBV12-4 CASSLVREQYF TGTGCCAGCAGTTTGGTTCGGGAGCAGTACTTC
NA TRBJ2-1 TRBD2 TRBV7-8 CASSLVAGANNEQFF TGTGCCAGCAGCTTAGTTGCGGGAGCGAACAATGAGCAGTTCTTC
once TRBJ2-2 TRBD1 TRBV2 CASSDTGGNTGELFF TGTGCCAGCAGCGATACAGGGGGAAACACGGGGGAGCTGTTTTTT
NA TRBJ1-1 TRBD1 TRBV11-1 CASSLFDRGGGEAFF TGTGCCAGCAGCTTATTCGACAGGGGGGGTGGTGAAGCTTTCTTT
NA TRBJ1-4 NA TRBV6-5 CASSLPGPEKLFF TGTGCCAGCAGCTTACCCGGACCTGAAAAACTGTTTTTT
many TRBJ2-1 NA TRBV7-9 CASSPVMGGDNEQFF TGTGCCAGCAGCCCGGTGATGGGCGGCGACAATGAGCAGTTCTTC
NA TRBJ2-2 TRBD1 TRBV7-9 CASSSSGGTGELFF TGTGCCAGCAGCTCCTCAGGGGGAACCGGGGAGCTGTTTTTT
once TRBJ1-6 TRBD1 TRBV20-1 CSALFVFRDRGASPLHF TGCAGTGCTTTGTTCGTATTCAGGGACAGGGGCGCCTCACCCCTCCACTTT
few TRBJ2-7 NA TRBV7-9 CASTGGRDLEQYF TGTGCCAGCACCGGGGGCAGGGACCTGGAGCAGTACTTC
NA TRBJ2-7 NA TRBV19 CASSLSEKEQYF TGTGCCAGTAGTCTATCCGAAAAGGAGCAGTACTTC
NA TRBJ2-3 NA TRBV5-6 CASSVDGGTQYF TGTGCCAGCAGTGTGGATGGGGGTACGCAGTATTTT